This entry features one TCR beta chain sequence. The sample is drawn from a study of blood T cell repertoires in COVID-19. Study summary: The United States, Italy and Spain were the sources of the acute and convalescent COVID-19 samples. In each case, the material was cDNA or gDNA derived from T cells, B-cell-depleted T cells, or PBMCs.

Germline V gives CDR1 MGHRA, CDR2 YSYEKL. Deletions cut 5 bases from V and 4 bases from J, with 17 bases between. The length of the CDR3 is 16 residues. As handled by the study authors: Reference gene primer amplification in the assay estimated nucleated cell counts. The table came from immunoSEQ multiplex PCR; TCRdb's copy has only in-frame clones and leaves some out. The V and J calls and clone size come from that table; D and trimming were worked out from the DNA. The repertoire holds roughly 150,000 clones, with more than 65% as singletons. The gene calls are TRBV4-1 and TRBJ1-4; no clear D gene. This receptor was obtained from a human donor in a cohort sampled during active COVID-19. What was sequenced was peripheral blood. CDR3 nucleotides: TGCGCCAGCAGCTTTGTCAGTGAAGAGGATAATGAAAAACTGTTTTTT. Amino acid sequence: CASSFVSEEDNEKLFF.